The clone carrying this T cell receptor beta chain was seen ten or more times. This entry belongs to a study of CD8+CD57+ T cells in acquired aplastic anemia. Genomic DNA constituted the template upon which TCR beta VDJ and CDR3 profiling was performed. From the reads, TCRdb called clonotypes with MiXCR, one entry per CDR3 protein. Altogether approximately 220,000 distinct CDR3 sequences are present, roughly half being singletons, with the ten largest covering 7% to 9.5%. V was pared by 4 bases and J by 0 bases, with 7 bases of the junction left unmatched. The CDR3 is 18 residues long. CDR1 is SEHNR, CDR2 FQNEAQ, per germline (reference sequence). Before being chosen for sequencing, patients had shown CD8+CD57+ cell expansion by flow cytometry. There were no patients without severe acquired aplastic anemia.

Sequencing was done on a sample of sorted CD4+, CD8+, or CD8+CD57+ T cells (not recorded which) from PBMCs. V is TRBV7-9 and J is TRBJ2-4; TRBD2 agrees at 12 bases. This sequence was found in a human donor with aplastic anemia. Written as DNA, the CDR3 is TGTGCCAGCAGCTATAGACTAGCGGGGGAGGGAGCCAAAAACATTCAGTACTTC. This codes for CASSYRLAGEGAKNIQYF.